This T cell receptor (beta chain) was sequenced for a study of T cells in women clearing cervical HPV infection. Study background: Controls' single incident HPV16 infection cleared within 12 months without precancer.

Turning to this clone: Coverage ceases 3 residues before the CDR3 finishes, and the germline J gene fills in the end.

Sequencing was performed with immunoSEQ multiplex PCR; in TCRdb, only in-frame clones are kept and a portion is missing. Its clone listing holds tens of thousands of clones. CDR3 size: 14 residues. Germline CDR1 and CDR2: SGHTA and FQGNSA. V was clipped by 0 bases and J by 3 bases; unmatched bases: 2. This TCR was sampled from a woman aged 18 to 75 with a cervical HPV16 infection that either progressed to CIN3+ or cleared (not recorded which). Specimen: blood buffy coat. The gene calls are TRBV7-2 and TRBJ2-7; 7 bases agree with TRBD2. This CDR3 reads CASSLARTSYEQYF. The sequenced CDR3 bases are TGTGCCAGCAGCTTAGCGCGGACTAGCTACGAG. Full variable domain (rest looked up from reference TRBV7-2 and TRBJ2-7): GAGVSQSPSNKVTEKGKDVELRCDPISGHTALYWYRQSLGQGLEFLIYFQGNSAPDKSGLPSDRFSAERTGGSVSTLTIQRTQQEDSAVYLCASSLARTSYEQYFGPGTRLTVT.